The clone carrying this T cell receptor beta chain turned up a few times. This specimen belongs to a study of CD8+CD57+ T cells in acquired aplastic anemia. V dropped 3 bases and J dropped 7; count of bases not matched to a gene: 8. CDR1 is LNHDA, CDR2 SQIVND, per germline (reference sequence). CDR3 length: 15 residues. It was genomic DNA that served as the template for profiling TCR beta VDJ and CDR3. Via MiXCR, TCRdb re-called the reads, giving one row per CDR3 protein. Among fewer than 70,000 distinct CDR3 sequences listed, roughly 50% were seen once. The V and J genes are TRBV19 and TRBJ1-4; 7 nucleotides align to TRBD1. The sample comprised sorted CD4+, CD8+, or CD8+CD57+ T cells (not recorded which) from PBMCs. This receptor was taken from a human donor in good health, serving as a control. CDR3 protein: CASSINGGTAEKLFF. In DNA, the CDR3 is TGTGCCAGTAGTATCAACGGGGGGACAGCTGAAAAACTGTTTTTT.